The 2 T cell receptor beta chains presented below share a single source sample, sequenced in a study of blood T cell repertoires in COVID-19. Only in-frame clones appear in the TCRdb table, and some are missing; sequencing was by immunoSEQ multiplex PCR. The sample yields about 200,000 clones, around 80% seen once. The sample consisted of peripheral blood. The source of these receptors is a woman of 80 years or more with active or convalescent COVID-19.

The count of this clone is one. The genes are TRBV5-1 and TRBJ1-2; the D gene is possibly TRBD1 (6 bases). Trimming stripped 4 bases from V and 0 bases from J, with 13 bases between. The CDR3 has 15 amino acids. Germline loops: CDR1 SGHRS, CDR2 YFSETQ. The CDR3 loop is CASSGGQSSNYGYTF. DNA of the CDR3: TGCGCCAGCAGCGGGGGACAAAGTTCTAACTATGGCTACACCTTC.

On this clone: Other nucleotide sequences from this sample produce the same CDR3. The chain joins TRBV19 to TRBJ1-5; D is possibly TRBD1 (5 bases). The CDR3 has 15 amino acids. Germline CDR1 reads LNHDA; CDR2 reads SQIVND (reference sequence). Deletions cut 4 bases from V and 0 bases from J, with 10 bases between. CDR3 sequence: CASSTTGYSNQPQHF. DNA of the CDR3: TGTGCCAGTAGTACCACAGGTTATAGCAATCAGCCCCAGCATTTT. The full variable domain, its missing parts supplied by reference TRBV19 and TRBJ1-5, is DGGITQSPKYLFRKEGQNVTLSCEQNLNHDAMYWYRQDPGQGLRLIYYSQIVNDFQKGDIAEGYSVSREKKESFPLTVTSAQKNPTAFYLCASSTTGYSNQPQHFGDGTRLSIL.